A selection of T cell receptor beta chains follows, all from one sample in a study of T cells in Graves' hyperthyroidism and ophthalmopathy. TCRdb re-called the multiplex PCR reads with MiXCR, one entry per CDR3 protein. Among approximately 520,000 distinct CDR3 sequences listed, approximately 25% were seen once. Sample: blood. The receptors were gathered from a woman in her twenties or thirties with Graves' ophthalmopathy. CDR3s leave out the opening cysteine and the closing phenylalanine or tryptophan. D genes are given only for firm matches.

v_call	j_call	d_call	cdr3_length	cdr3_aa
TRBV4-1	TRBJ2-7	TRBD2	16	ASSQGLAGGGSSYEQY
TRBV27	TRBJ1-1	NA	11	ASRIGSNTEAF
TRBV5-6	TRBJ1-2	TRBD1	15	ASSLAPWTGEIRSYT
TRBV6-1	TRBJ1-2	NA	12	ASKGEFTRHGYT
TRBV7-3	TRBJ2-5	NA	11	VSSPGSVGTQY
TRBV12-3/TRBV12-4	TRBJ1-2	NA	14	ASSLGAYRDNHGYT
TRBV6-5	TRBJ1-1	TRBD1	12	ASSYVDRGTEAF
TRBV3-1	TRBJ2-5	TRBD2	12	ASSQDWGGETQY
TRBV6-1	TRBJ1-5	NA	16	ASSKFGRYRVEHQPQH
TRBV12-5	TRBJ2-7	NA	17	ASGLPTGLKFLSSYEQY
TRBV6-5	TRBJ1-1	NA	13	ASSYVSSANTEAF
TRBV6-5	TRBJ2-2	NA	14	ASSYRDLKNTGELF
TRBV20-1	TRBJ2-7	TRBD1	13	SARPFGQGRYEQY
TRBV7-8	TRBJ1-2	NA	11	ASSTPSGYGYT
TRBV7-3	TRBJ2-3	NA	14	ASSLIGGERTDTQY
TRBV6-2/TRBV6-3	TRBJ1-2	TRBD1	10	ASSTNRGGYT
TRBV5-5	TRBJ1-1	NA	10	ASSSAWSDAF
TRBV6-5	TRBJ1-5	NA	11	ASSSQQNQPQH
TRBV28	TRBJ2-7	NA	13	ASTPSWPRSYEQY
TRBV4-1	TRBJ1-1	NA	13	ASSQWLRENTEAF
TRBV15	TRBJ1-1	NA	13	ATSRDRSRNTEAF
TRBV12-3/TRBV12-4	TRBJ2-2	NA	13	ASSTTTGEAGELF
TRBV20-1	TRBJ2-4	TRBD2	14	SARGLAGEAKNIQY
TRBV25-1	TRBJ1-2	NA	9	ASRGTRGYT
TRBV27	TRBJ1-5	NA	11	AIPGLGYQPQH
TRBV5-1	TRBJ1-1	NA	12	ASSWGGRYTEAF
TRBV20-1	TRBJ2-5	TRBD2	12	SAARGGRRETQY
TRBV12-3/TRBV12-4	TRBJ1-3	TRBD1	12	ASSPADRGNTIY
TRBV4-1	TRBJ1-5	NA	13	ASSQVTISNQPQH
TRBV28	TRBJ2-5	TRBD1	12	VSSLQGARETQY
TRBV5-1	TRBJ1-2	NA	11	ASSPQPRAGYT
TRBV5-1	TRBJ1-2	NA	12	ASSLRGENYGYT
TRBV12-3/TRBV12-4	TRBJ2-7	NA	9	ASSLADEQY
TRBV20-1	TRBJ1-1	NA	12	SARSGLRVTEAF
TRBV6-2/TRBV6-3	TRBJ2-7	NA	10	ASSQTPFEQY
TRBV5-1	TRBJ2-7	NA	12	ASSARDNSYEQY
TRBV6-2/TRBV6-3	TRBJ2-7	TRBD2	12	ASSKTSGFYEQY
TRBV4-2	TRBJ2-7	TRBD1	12	ASSQETGTYEQY
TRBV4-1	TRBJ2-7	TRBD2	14	ASSSFGTGGEYEQY
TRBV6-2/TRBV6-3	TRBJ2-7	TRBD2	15	ASSYFLAGAVSYEQY
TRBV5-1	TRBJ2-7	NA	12	ASSFQGGTNEQY